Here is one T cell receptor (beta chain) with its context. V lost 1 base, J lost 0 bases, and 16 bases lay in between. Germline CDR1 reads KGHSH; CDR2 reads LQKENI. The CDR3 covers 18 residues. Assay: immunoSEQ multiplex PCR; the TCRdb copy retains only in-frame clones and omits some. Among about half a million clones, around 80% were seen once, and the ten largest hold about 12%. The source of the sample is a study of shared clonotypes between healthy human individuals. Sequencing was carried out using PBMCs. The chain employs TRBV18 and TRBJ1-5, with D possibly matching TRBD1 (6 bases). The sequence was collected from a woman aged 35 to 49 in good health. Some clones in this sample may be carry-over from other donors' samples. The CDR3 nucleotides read TGTGCCAGCTCACCACAATCGGACAGAGGTTATAGCAATCAGCCCCAGCATTTT. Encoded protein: CASSPQSDRGYSNQPQHF. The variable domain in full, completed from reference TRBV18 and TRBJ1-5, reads NAGVMQNPRHLVRRRGQEARLRCSPMKGHSHVYWYRQLPEEGLKFMVYLQKENIIDESGMPKERFSAEFPKEGPSILRIQQVVRGDSAAYFCASSPQSDRGYSNQPQHFGDGTRLSIL.